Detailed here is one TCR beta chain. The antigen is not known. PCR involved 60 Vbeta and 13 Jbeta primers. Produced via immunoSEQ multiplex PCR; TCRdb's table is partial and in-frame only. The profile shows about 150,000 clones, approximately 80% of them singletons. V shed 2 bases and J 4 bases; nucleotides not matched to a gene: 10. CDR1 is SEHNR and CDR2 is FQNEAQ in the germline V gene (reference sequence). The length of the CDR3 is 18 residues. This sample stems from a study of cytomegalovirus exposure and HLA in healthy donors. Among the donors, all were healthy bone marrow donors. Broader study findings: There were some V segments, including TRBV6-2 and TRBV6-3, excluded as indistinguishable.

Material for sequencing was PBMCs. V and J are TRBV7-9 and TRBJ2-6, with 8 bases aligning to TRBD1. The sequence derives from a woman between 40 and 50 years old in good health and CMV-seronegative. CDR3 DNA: TGTGCCAGCAGCTTAATGGACAGGGAGTTTCTGGGGGCCAACGTCCTGACTTTC. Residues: CASSLMDREFLGANVLTF.